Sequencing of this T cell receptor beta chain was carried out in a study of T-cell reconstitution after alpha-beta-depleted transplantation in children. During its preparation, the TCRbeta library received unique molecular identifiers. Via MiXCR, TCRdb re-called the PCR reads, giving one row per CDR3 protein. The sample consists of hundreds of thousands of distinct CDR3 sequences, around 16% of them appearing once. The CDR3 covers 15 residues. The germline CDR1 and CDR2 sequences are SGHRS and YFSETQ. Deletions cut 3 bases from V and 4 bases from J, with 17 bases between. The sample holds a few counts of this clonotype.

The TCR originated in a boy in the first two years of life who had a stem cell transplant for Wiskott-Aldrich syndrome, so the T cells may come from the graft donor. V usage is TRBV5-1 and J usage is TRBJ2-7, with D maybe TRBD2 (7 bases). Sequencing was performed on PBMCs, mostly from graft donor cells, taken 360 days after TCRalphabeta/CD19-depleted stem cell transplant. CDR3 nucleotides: TGCGCCAGCAGCTGGAGTACAGGGAGGGGATACGAGCAGTACTTC. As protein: CASSWSTGRGYEQYF.